This entry is about one T cell receptor beta chain. Its antigen is not yet known. Base-call qualities are not available, and no considerably larger clone is one nucleotide away. This entry comes from a study of shared T cell receptors in the human thymus (dated by TCRdb to the early 2020s). With respect to the entire study: The study examined how the human thymus generates shared, self-reactive T-cell receptor alpha chains.

Receptor amplification or capture employed the immunoSEQ multiplex PCR assay. What TCRdb holds here is the immuneACCESS table cut down to in-frame rearrangements. Part of the clones is not present; checked against another copy, under half of the missing clones reflect an unresolved V gene, and the others are unexplained. Here the sample has more than 550,000 clones; 80% to 90% occur a single time. The top ten hold over 0.008% of the sample. The sample also formed part of further work on human thymus T cells. From the second report: The donors were immunologically healthy infants in Finland who had open corrective cardiac surgery for congenital heart defects. The thymus tissue came from surgical resects taken out during corrective cardiac surgery. V and J gene segment usage appeared biased in both thymic and peripheral blood repertoires. Highly overlapping thymic TCR repertoires among unrelated individuals were reported in the related research. The study characterized TCR alpha and beta repertoires from under 10 infant thymus samples and a few related peripheral blood samples. Donor ages ranged from about 7 to 244 days, and the cohort comprised roughly six male and a couple of female infants. Thymocytes were released mechanically from tissue and stored at -70 °C as pellets of roughly 9-31 million cells. Genomic DNA was extracted from frozen cell pellets with a QIAsymphony instrument. TCRB and TCRAD loci were amplified from a standardized quantity of quality-controlled genomic DNA using the immunoSEQ multiplex PCR assay. The amplicons spanned the V(D)J region and were long enough to cover the CDR3 and allow V and J genes to be identified. Through the commercial immunoSEQ service, the amplicons were sequenced on an Illumina platform. Corrections for primer bias and sequencing errors followed previously described methods, while TCRAD and TCRB definitions were based on the IMGT database. The repertoires were analysed using immunoSEQ Analyzer 3.0 and VDJTools for basic statistics, V/J segment usage, diversity estimates, rarefaction and pairwise overlap. Diversity was estimated with Chao1, ChaoE, Efron-Thisted, Shannon and inverse Simpson indices, and also on datasets down-sampled to the smallest sample. Repertoire overlap was assessed by strict matching of CDR3 nucleotide sequence, V gene and J gene, and clustering was done by Jaccard-based multidimensional scaling. Thymus samples yielded on average approximately 800,000 unique TCRB clonotypes, compared with 80,000 to 95,000 from blood samples.

The receptor was isolated from a girl under two years old with a congenital heart defect. Donor details come from another sample of the same person, matched by shared clones. The specimen sequenced was thymocytes.

DNA sequence: TGTGCCAGCTCACCCCAGGCAGCGGATACCTACGAGCAGTACTTC. Its protein reads: CASSPQAADTYEQYF. The chain employs TRBV18 and TRBJ2-7; perhaps TRBD2 is the D gene, with 5 bases matching. Trimming removed 3 bases from V and 2 bases from J, leaving 14 bases between the germline ends. CDR1 and CDR2 were assigned from the germline V gene as KGHSH and LQKENI. The cysteine opens and the phenylalanine closes a CDR3 of 15 amino acids. Only CDR3 DNA remains: 45 bases, in frame from the first base.